The 27 T cell receptor beta chains listed next were all sequenced from one sample in a study of blood T cell repertoires in COVID-19. This table comes from immunoSEQ multiplex PCR, and its TCRdb copy is limited to in-frame clones, with some not included. The sample has fewer than 85,000 clones, 82% seen once. Sample: peripheral blood. The source is a woman aged 60-70 years with acute or convalescent COVID-19.

The chain has TRBV5-1 and TRBJ2-3; 11 nucleotides agree with TRBD1. Germline V gene lookup returns CDR1 SGHRS and CDR2 YFSETQ. V dropped 4 bases and J dropped 4; count of bases not matched to a gene: 8. The length of the CDR3 is 16 residues. The CDR3 loop reads CASSQRDRGLSDTQYF. The CDR3 DNA reads as TGCGCCAGCAGCCAGAGGGACAGGGGGTTGTCAGATACGCAGTATTTT.

CDR3 sequence: CASSLFFTGRGYGELFF. CDR3 nucleotide sequence: TGTGCCAGCAGCTTATTCTTTACAGGGAGGGGATACGGGGAGCTGTTTTTT. V usage is TRBV5-6 and J usage is TRBJ2-2; D might be TRBD2 (7 bases). From germline, CDR1 is SGHDT and CDR2 YYEEEE. V was clipped by 2 bases and J by 7 bases, with 21 bases between them. CDR3 length equals 17 residues.

The chain recombines TRBV2 with TRBJ1-1; TRBD1 is a possible D gene (6 bases). The CDR3 loop spans 14 amino acids. Trimming removed 6 bases from V and 4 bases from J, with 15 bases in between. Germline V gene sequence: CDR1 SNHLY, CDR2 FYNNEI. The CDR3 coding sequence is TGTGCCAGCAGACCGGGACACCCGAGCACTGAAGCTTTCTTT. It encodes CASRPGHPSTEAFF.

The rearrangement joins TRBV11-2 to TRBJ2-7; 11 nucleotides agree with TRBD2. The CDR3 is 19 amino acids. Germline V CDR1 and CDR2: SGHAT, FQNNGV. J was trimmed by 2 bases and V by 2 bases; bases with no gene match: 14. CDR3 sequence reads: CASSLRGSRGLAVTYEQYF. The CDR3 DNA sequence: TGTGCCAGCAGCTTAAGAGGCAGCCGGGGACTAGCGGTTACCTACGAGCAGTACTTC. The variable domain in full, with the rest retrieved from reference TRBV11-2 and TRBJ2-7, is EAGVAQSPRYKIIEKRQSVAFWCNPISGHATLYWYQQILGQGPKLLIQFQNNGVVDDSQLPKDRFSAERLKGVDSTLKIQPAKLEDSAVYLCASSLRGSRGLAVTYEQYFGPGTRLTVT.

The rearrangement joins TRBV11-2 to TRBJ1-2; D not certain. The CDR3 consists of 16 residues. V lost 0 bases to trimming and J lost 2 bases, with 13 bases between them. Looked up from germline, CDR1 is SGHAT and CDR2 is FQNNGV. The CDR3 region has the DNA TGTGCCAGCAGCTTAGATCTAGCGGCCGGCAACTATGGCTACACCTTC. Translation: CASSLDLAAGNYGYTF.

The V call is TRBV11-3, the J call TRBJ2-2, with a tentative D call TRBD1 (5 bases). V was cut by 1 base and J by 6 bases, with 6 bases left in between. Germline V CDR1 and CDR2: SGHNT, YENEEA. The CDR3 has 13 residues. The CDR3: CASSLVQAGELFF. The CDR3 coding sequence is TGTGCCAGCAGCTTAGTACAGGCCGGGGAGCTGTTTTTT.

This clone was recorded a few times. V is TRBV13 and J is TRBJ2-3; D might be TRBD1 (5 bases). The CDR3 loop spans 14 amino acids. V lost 4 bases and J lost 4, with 12 bases in between. The germline CDR1 and CDR2 sequences are PRHDT and FYEKMQ (reference sequence). The CDR3 reads CASSSLTRADTQYF. The CDR3 nucleotides read TGTGCCAGCAGCTCCTTGACCAGGGCAGATACGCAGTATTTT.

V usage is TRBV6-5 and J usage is TRBJ1-2; 7 bases are a match to TRBD1. J gave up 7 bases and V 5 bases, and 4 bases lay outside the gene matches. Germline CDR1 reads MNHEY; CDR2 reads SVGAGI. CDR3 size: 12 residues. CDR3 DNA sequence: TGTGCCAGCAGTCGGACAGGCGGTGGCTACACCTTC. Encoded protein: CASSRTGGGYTF.

This clone occurred a few times. This chain connects TRBV5-1 to TRBJ2-1; 7 bases fit TRBD2. Germline CDR1 reads SGHRS; CDR2 reads YFSETQ. The CDR3 contains 15 residues. Trimming took 2 bases from V and 2 from J; bases not matched to a gene: 4. CDR3 bases: TGCGCCAGCAGCTTTACTAGCGCGACCTACAATGAGCAGTTCTTC. Protein product: CASSFTSATYNEQFF.

V gene TRBV28 combines with J gene TRBJ1-2; tentative D call: TRBD1 (6 bases). The CDR3 runs 18 residues. The V end lost 3 bases, the J end lost 1 base, and 21 bases lay between the germline ends. The germline V gene has CDR1 MDHEN and CDR2 SYDVKM. CDR3 in DNA: TGTGCCAGCAGTTTCGGGCAAATTCCAGGGGACGATAACTATGGCTACACCTTC. This translates into CASSFGQIPGDDNYGYTF.

This chain uses TRBV9 with TRBJ2-3; TRBD1 agrees at 8 bases. J was trimmed by 5 bases and V by 0 bases; bases with no gene match: 2. CDR1 SGDLS and CDR2 YYNGEE come from the germline V gene. CDR3 size: 14 residues. In nucleotides, the CDR3 is TGTGCCAGCAGCGTAGGGACAGGGATAGATACGCAGTATTTT. It translates to CASSVGTGIDTQYF.

The chain links TRBV3-1 (or the pseudogene TRBV3-2) to TRBJ2-7; 8 bases are shared with TRBD1. Germline CDR1 LGHDT, CDR2 YNNKEL (reference sequence). This CDR3 region has 13 residues. V was clipped by 6 bases and J by 6 bases; unmatched bases: 7. The CDR3 sequence: CASSHRTGGEQYF. In DNA form, the CDR3 reads TGTGCCAGCAGTCATAGAACAGGGGGCGAGCAGTACTTC.

Regarding this clone: This CDR3 is missing its conserved last phenylalanine or tryptophan, likely due to a read error. It is unclear where the CDR3 begins or ends on the DNA, so no DNA is shown, and the CDR3 is as TCRdb lists it. The chain recombines TRBV2 with TRBJ1-2; the D call in the table, TRBD1, was not verified against the DNA. The CDR3 numbers 13 amino acids, ends counted. Germline V gene sequence: CDR1 SNHLY, CDR2 FYNNEI. The CDR3: CASGGRGLFPGPL.

The genes are TRBV7-9 and TRBJ1-2; no clear D. The V end lost 6 bases, the J end lost 8 bases, and 16 bases lay between the germline ends. CDR3 length equals 13 residues. The germline CDR1 and CDR2 sequences are SEHNR and FQNEAQ (reference sequence). This chain's CDR3 is CASSPGGSLGYTF. As DNA, the CDR3 is TGTGCCAGCAGTCCGGGAGGGAGTTTGGGCTACACCTTC.

This clone came up once. This CDR3 is CASSLRAGVNTEAFF. In DNA form, the CDR3 reads TGCGCCAGCAGCCTGAGGGCAGGGGTGAACACTGAAGCTTTCTTT. This sequence joins TRBV5-1 and TRBJ1-1; the D gene is possibly TRBD1 (6 bases). CDR3 size: 15 residues. Trimming cost V 4 bases and J 0 bases, with 13 bases left between them. The germline gives CDR1 SGHRS, CDR2 YFSETQ.

The table lists this clone with a count of one. The genes are TRBV11-1 and TRBJ1-1, with TRBD1 identical over 7 bases. Germline trimming cut 6 bases from V and 4 bases from J; bases unmatched to any gene: 14. This CDR3 contains 16 residues. From germline, CDR1 is SGHAT and CDR2 FQDESV (reference sequence). CDR3 sequence reads: CASRRGGPTTPTEAFF. In DNA, the CDR3 is TGTGCCAGCAGAAGAGGGGGCCCCACCACCCCCACTGAAGCTTTCTTT.

This chain connects TRBV30 to TRBJ2-1, with TRBD2 identical over 14 bases. After removal of 2 bases from V and 16 bases from J, the junction contained 4 bases not matched to a gene. The CDR3 spans 12 residues. Germline CDR1 GTSNPN, CDR2 SVGIG (reference sequence). The CDR3: CAWSSGLAGEFF. In DNA form, the CDR3 reads TGTGCCTGGAGTTCGGGACTAGCGGGGGAATTCTTC.

This rearrangement joins TRBV19 to TRBJ2-2; D possibly corresponds to TRBD1 (6 bases). This CDR3 spans 20 amino acids. Trimming removed 3 bases at V and 0 bases at J, with 23 bases between. Germline lookup yields CDR1 LNHDA and CDR2 SQIVND (reference sequence). The CDR3 protein is CASSMGWSSQGAANTGELFF. CDR3 nucleotide sequence: TGTGCCAGTAGTATGGGTTGGTCCTCACAGGGAGCCGCGAACACCGGGGAGCTGTTTTTT.

This rearrangement joins TRBV28 to TRBJ1-2, with 8 bases aligning to TRBD1. The CDR3 spans 13 residues. Germline CDR1 reads MDHEN; CDR2 reads SYDVKM. The V gene end was trimmed by 11 bases and the J gene end by 6 bases; junction bases not matched to a gene: 11. The CDR3 DNA follows: TGTGCCGCGAAAGATGGCAGGGGGCATGGCTACACCTTC. Its protein is CAAKDGRGHGYTF.

The chain recombines TRBV1 with TRBJ1-2; TRBD1 is taken as the D call from the table, unchecked against the DNA. TRBV1 is flagged as a pseudogene. CDR3 length: 17 residues. CDR3 amino acids: CTSETWGRGRIGEGYTF. In DNA, the CDR3 is TGCACCAGCGAGACCTGGGGCAGGGGGCGAATTGGAGAGGGCTACACCTTC.

The V gene is TRBV5-1, the J gene TRBJ2-3; 12 nucleotides match TRBD2. J lost 6 bases, V lost 0 bases, and 8 bases had no gene match. In germline, CDR1 is SGHRS, CDR2 YFSETQ. The CDR3 sequence is 17 residues long. CDR3 DNA sequence: TGCGCCAGCAGCTTGGTCGGGACTAGCGGGTCAATGGATACGCAGTATTTT. This translates into CASSLVGTSGSMDTQYF. The full variable domain, rest sourced from reference TRBV5-1 and TRBJ2-3, is KAGVTQTPRYLIKTRGQQVTLSCSPISGHRSVSWYQQTPGQGLQFLFEYFSETQRNKGNFPGRFSGRQFSNSRSEMNVSTLELGDSALYLCASSLVGTSGSMDTQYFGPGTRLTVL.

This clone was counted a few times. This chain links TRBV3-1 (or the pseudogene TRBV3-2) with TRBJ1-6, with D tentatively TRBD1 (6 bases). CDR1 and CDR2 (germline): LGHDT, YNNKEL (reference sequence). The CDR3 runs 14 residues. The V end lost 2 bases, the J end lost 4 bases, and 6 bases lay between the germline ends. CDR3 DNA sequence: TGTGCCAGCAGCCAAACAGGGTATAATTCACCCCTCCACTTT. As protein: CASSQTGYNSPLHF.

The chain combines TRBV28 with TRBJ2-5, with 10 bases lining up with TRBD2. Germline-derived CDR1 and CDR2 are MDHEN and SYDVKM. The ends lost 6 bases at V and 5 bases at J; junction bases unmatched: 6. The CDR3 is 14 amino acids. CDR3 coding DNA: TGTGCCAGCAGGAGCGGGGGGGGCCCTGAGACCCAGTACTTC. Protein: CASRSGGGPETQYF.

The rearrangement joins TRBV7-2 to TRBJ2-3, with D possibly matching TRBD2 (6 bases). CDR3 size: 16 residues. The germline CDR1 and CDR2 sequences are SGHTA and FQGNSA. The V and J ends lost 7 bases and 5 bases respectively, with 22 bases between them. The CDR3 sequence is CASTLRGLSGRDTQYF. The CDR3 DNA follows: TGTGCCAGCACCCTAAGAGGGCTTAGCGGCAGAGATACGCAGTATTTT. Looking up the rest from reference TRBV7-2 and TRBJ2-3 gives the full variable domain: GAGVSQSPSNKVTEKGKDVELRCDPISGHTALYWYRQSLGQGLEFLIYFQGNSAPDKSGLPSDRFSAERTGGSVSTLTIQRTQQEDSAVYLCASTLRGLSGRDTQYFGPGTRLTVL.

The chain couples TRBV4-1 to TRBJ1-2, with D possibly matching TRBD1 (5 bases). The length of the CDR3 is 13 residues. Between the trimmed V and J ends, which lost 4 bases and 7 bases, there was a span of 13 bases. Per the germline V gene, CDR1 is MGHRA and CDR2 is YSYEKL. The CDR3 bases are TGCGCCAGCAGCCTTCCAGGGTTTTCTGGCTACACCTTC. This encodes CASSLPGFSGYTF.

This clone was recorded only once. The chain recombines TRBV11-1 with TRBJ2-7; no reliable D call. The CDR3 spans 12 residues. The V and J ends lost 5 bases and 1 base respectively, with 6 bases between them. Germline V gene sequence: CDR1 SGHAT, CDR2 FQDESV (reference sequence). This chain's CDR3 is CASSALSYEQYF. The CDR3 DNA follows: TGTGCCAGCAGCGCGCTGTCCTACGAGCAGTACTTC.

The chain employs TRBV30 and TRBJ1-4; D possibly corresponds to TRBD1 (5 bases). V shed 3 bases and J shed 7 bases, with 18 bases lying between them. This CDR3 comprises 15 residues. Germline V gene sequence: CDR1 GTSNPN, CDR2 SVGIG (reference sequence). The CDR3 sequence: CAWSALGLRFEKLFF. The CDR3 coding sequence is TGTGCCTGGAGCGCCTTGGGACTGCGATTTGAAAAACTGTTTTTT.